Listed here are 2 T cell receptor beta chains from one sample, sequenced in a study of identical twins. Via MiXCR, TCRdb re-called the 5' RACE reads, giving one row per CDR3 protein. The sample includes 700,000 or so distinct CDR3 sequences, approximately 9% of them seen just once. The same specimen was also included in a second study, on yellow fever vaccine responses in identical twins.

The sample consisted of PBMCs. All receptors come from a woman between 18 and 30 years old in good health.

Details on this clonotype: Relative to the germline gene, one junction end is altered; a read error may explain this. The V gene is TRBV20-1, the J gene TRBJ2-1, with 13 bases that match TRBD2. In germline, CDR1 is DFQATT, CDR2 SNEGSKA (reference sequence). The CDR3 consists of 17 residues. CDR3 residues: CCAKERQLAGGNNEQFF. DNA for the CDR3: TGCTGTGCTAAGGAAAGGCAACTAGCGGGGGGGAACAATGAGCAGTTCTTC.

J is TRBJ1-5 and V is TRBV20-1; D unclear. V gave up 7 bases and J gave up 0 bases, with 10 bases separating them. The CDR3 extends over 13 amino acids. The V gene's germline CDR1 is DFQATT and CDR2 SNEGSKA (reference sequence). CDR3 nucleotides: TGCAGTGTCGGTTCAGGTAGCAATCAGCCCCAGCATTTT. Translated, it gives CSVGSGSNQPQHF.